These T cell receptor beta chains were read from a single sample in a study of blood T cell repertoires in COVID-19. The data were produced by immunoSEQ multiplex PCR, yet TCRdb's version contains in-frame clones alone and is incomplete. The sample contains about 360,000 clones, about 90% of which appear only once. The sample consisted of PBMCs or T cells enriched from blood (not recorded which). These receptors all stem from a man in his forties in a cohort exposed to, infected with or recovered from COVID-19 (not recorded which). Each CDR3 is given with its conserved first and last residue. A D gene is named only where the DNA matches it firmly. Size is omitted from some rows. Given values are once, few, many or a class for expanded clones.

NA 16 TRBJ2-1 NA TRBV9 CASSRGGALLDNEQFF TGTGCCAGCAGCAGAGGGGGAGCTCTCCTAGACAATGAGCAGTTCTTC
NA 14 TRBJ2-3 NA TRBV25-1 CASSEDRTTDTQYF TGTGCCAGCAGTGAAGACAGGACCACAGATACGCAGTATTTT
NA 15 TRBJ2-7 NA TRBV21-1 CASSTRSSGSYEQYF TGTGCCAGCAGCACCCGGTCTAGCGGGAGCTACGAGCAGTACTTC
NA 16 TRBJ1-1 NA TRBV7-9 CASSYRAGERSAEAFF TGTGCCAGCAGCTATCGAGCAGGGGAGAGGAGTGCTGAAGCTTTCTTT
few 14 TRBJ1-2 TRBD1 TRBV3-1/TRBV3-2 CASSHRQGATGYTF TGTGCCAGCAGCCACCGACAGGGGGCCACTGGCTACACCTTC
NA 13 TRBJ1-5 TRBD1 TRBV6-5 CASKVGQGGPQHF TGTGCCAGCAAAGTGGGACAGGGGGGACCCCAGCATTTT
NA 15 TRBJ2-7 NA TRBV4-1 CASSQEGARAYEQYF TGCGCCAGCAGCCAAGAGGGGGCCAGGGCCTACGAGCAGTACTTC
NA 15 TRBJ2-7 NA TRBV5-4 CASSLTDRRGLEQYF TGTGCCAGCAGCTTAACTGATAGGCGGGGACTCGAGCAGTACTTC
few 14 TRBJ1-1 NA TRBV11-2 CASSLRQQNTEAFF TGTGCCAGCAGCTTAAGACAGCAGAACACTGAAGCTTTCTTT
NA 16 TRBJ2-3 NA TRBV29-1 CSVEGRFPASTDTQYF TGCAGCGTTGAGGGCAGATTCCCTGCTAGCACAGATACGCAGTATTTT
NA 13 TRBJ2-2 NA TRBV18 CASSGQNTGELFF TGTGCCAGCTCAGGGCAGAACACCGGGGAGCTGTTTTTT
NA 16 TRBJ2-2 NA TRBV6-4 CASSASAGSNTGELFF TGTGCCAGCAGTGCCTCGGCGGGGTCGAACACCGGGGAGCTGTTTTTT
once 17 TRBJ2-3 TRBD2 TRBV5-4 CASSLGTSGLNTDTQYF TGTGCCAGCAGCTTAGGGACTAGCGGGTTGAATACAGATACGCAGTATTTT
once 14 TRBJ2-3 NA TRBV30 CAWSWGGGTDTQYF TGTGCCTGGAGTTGGGGCGGGGGCACAGATACGCAGTATTTT
NA 16 TRBJ2-3 TRBD2 TRBV11-2 CASSLSVGRATDTQYF TGTGCCAGCAGCTTATCCGTCGGGAGGGCCACAGATACGCAGTATTTT
NA 15 TRBJ2-7 TRBD2 TRBV7-8 CASSLRLAVVYEQYF TGTGCCAGCAGCCTGCGACTAGCGGTCGTCTACGAGCAGTACTTC
few 14 TRBJ2-1 NA TRBV28 CASSNTETGNEQFF TGTGCCAGCAGCAACACGGAGACGGGCAATGAGCAGTTCTTC
NA 16 TRBJ2-7 TRBD2 TRBV28 CASRSSGRAFSYEQYF TGTGCCAGCAGAAGTAGCGGGAGAGCTTTCTCCTACGAGCAGTACTTC
NA 16 TRBJ2-1 TRBD2 TRBV5-1 CASSLNIAGGPNEQFF TGCGCCAGCAGCTTGAATATAGCGGGAGGGCCAAATGAGCAGTTCTTC
NA 15 TRBJ2-1 TRBD1 TRBV6-5 CASSSGGLGWNEQFF TGTGCCAGCAGTTCAGGGGGCCTAGGCTGGAATGAGCAGTTCTTC
once 14 TRBJ1-1 NA TRBV9 CASSSVRGWPEAFF TGTGCCAGCAGCTCCGTGAGGGGGTGGCCTGAAGCTTTCTTT
NA 14 TRBJ2-7 NA TRBV28 CASRPSGGVYEQYF TGTGCCAGCAGACCAAGCGGAGGGGTCTACGAGCAGTACTTC
NA 13 TRBJ1-5 TRBD1 TRBV28 CASTTGTGQPQHF TGTGCCAGCACAACCGGGACAGGGCAGCCCCAGCATTTT
NA 16 TRBJ2-3 NA TRBV6-1 CASSERSVALTDTQYF TGTGCCAGCAGTGAAAGAAGCGTGGCTCTCACAGATACGCAGTATTTT
once 16 TRBJ2-5 TRBD2 TRBV6-5 CASSYSAGGGQETQYF TGTGCCAGCAGTTACAGTGCGGGAGGGGGCCAAGAGACCCAGTACTTC
once 13 TRBJ1-5 NA TRBV12-3/TRBV12-4 CASRGGVNQPQHF TGTGCCAGCAGGGGGGGTGTCAATCAGCCCCAGCATTTT
NA 16 TRBJ2-1 NA TRBV21-1 CASSSAAGHSYNEQFF TGTGCCAGCAGCTCGGCGGCCGGACACTCCTACAATGAGCAGTTCTTC
NA 13 TRBJ1-6 NA TRBV14 CASSQDLGATLHF TGTGCCAGCAGCCAAGATTTGGGGGCCACCCTCCACTTT
NA 14 TRBJ1-2 TRBD1 TRBV7-9 CASSLGTGVLGYTF TGTGCCAGCAGCTTAGGGACAGGGGTTTTGGGCTACACCTTC
NA 15 TRBJ1-2 NA TRBV19 CASRNLQGAHYGYTF TGTGCCAGTAGAAATCTACAGGGTGCTCACTATGGCTACACCTTC
NA 15 TRBJ1-2 TRBD1 TRBV9 CASSPEGQGGYGYTF TGTGCCAGCAGCCCAGAGGGACAGGGGGGCTATGGCTACACCTTC
NA 13 TRBJ1-6 NA TRBV5-1 CASSLAGGPPLHF TGCGCCAGCAGCTTGGCCGGAGGGCCACCCCTCCACTTT
NA 19 TRBJ2-3 TRBD2 TRBV7-3 CASSSTTGTSGRGTDTQYF TGTGCCAGCAGCTCAACCACCGGGACTAGCGGGAGAGGGACAGATACGCAGTATTTT
NA 15 TRBJ1-6 NA TRBV18 CASSGGFGYNSPLHF TGTGCCAGCTCAGGCGGTTTCGGCTATAATTCACCCCTCCACTTC
NA 13 TRBJ2-1 NA TRBV7-7 CASSLAEGDEQFF TGTGCCAGCAGCTTAGCGGAGGGAGATGAGCAGTTCTTC
NA 13 TRBJ1-5 NA TRBV7-6 CASSPNSNQPQHF TGTGCCAGCAGCCCCAATAGCAATCAGCCCCAGCATTTT
NA 15 TRBJ1-6 NA TRBV10-3 CAISGEGSYNSPLHF TGTGCCATCAGTGGGGAGGGCAGCTATAATTCACCCCTCCACTTT
NA 14 TRBJ1-6 TRBD1 TRBV3-1/TRBV3-2 CASSQGQQYSPLHF TGTGCCAGCAGCCAGGGACAGCAGTATTCACCCCTCCACTTT
NA 14 TRBJ2-5 NA TRBV15 CATSLQIIQETQYF TGTGCCACCAGCCTCCAGATCATCCAAGAGACCCAGTACTTC
NA 15 TRBJ2-5 TRBD1 TRBV13 CASSLAQGLLGTQYF TGTGCCAGCAGCTTAGCACAGGGGCTACTGGGGACCCAGTACTTC
NA 15 TRBJ2-3 TRBD2 TRBV11-3 CASSFGSGSTDTQYF TGTGCCAGCAGCTTCGGTAGCGGGAGTACAGATACGCAGTATTTT
NA 18 TRBJ2-7 TRBD2 TRBV5-5 CASSFLLASGSGVYEQYF TGTGCCAGCAGCTTTTTGTTAGCTAGCGGGTCTGGGGTCTACGAGCAGTACTTC
NA 15 TRBJ2-1 NA TRBV15 CATSRFLEPYNEQFF TGTGCCACCAGCAGATTTCTAGAGCCCTACAATGAGCAGTTCTTC
NA 12 TRBJ1-2 NA TRBV6-1 CASSEILMGYTF TGTGCCAGCAGTGAAATCCTTATGGGCTACACCTTC
NA 16 TRBJ2-3 TRBD2 TRBV18 CASSQLAGLSTDTQYF TGTGCCAGCTCACAACTAGCGGGTCTTAGCACAGATACGCAGTATTTT
NA 15 TRBJ2-3 NA TRBV7-2 CASSFGPTSTDTQYF TGTGCCAGCAGCTTTGGGCCTACTAGCACAGATACGCAGTATTTT
once 15 TRBJ1-2 TRBD1 TRBV28 CASSPSGQGNYGYTF TGTGCCAGCAGTCCATCGGGACAGGGGAACTATGGCTACACCTTC
NA 18 TRBJ1-5 NA TRBV4-1 CASSPIRQGTTSNQPQHF TGCGCCAGCAGCCCTATAAGGCAGGGGACTACTAGCAATCAGCCCCAGCATTTT
NA 12 TRBJ2-7 NA TRBV28 CASSSGSYEQYF TGTGCCAGCAGTTCCGGGAGCTACGAGCAGTACTTC
NA 13 TRBJ1-5 TRBD1 TRBV6-5 CASSLTGNQPQHF TGTGCCAGCAGCCTGACAGGGAATCAGCCCCAGCATTTT